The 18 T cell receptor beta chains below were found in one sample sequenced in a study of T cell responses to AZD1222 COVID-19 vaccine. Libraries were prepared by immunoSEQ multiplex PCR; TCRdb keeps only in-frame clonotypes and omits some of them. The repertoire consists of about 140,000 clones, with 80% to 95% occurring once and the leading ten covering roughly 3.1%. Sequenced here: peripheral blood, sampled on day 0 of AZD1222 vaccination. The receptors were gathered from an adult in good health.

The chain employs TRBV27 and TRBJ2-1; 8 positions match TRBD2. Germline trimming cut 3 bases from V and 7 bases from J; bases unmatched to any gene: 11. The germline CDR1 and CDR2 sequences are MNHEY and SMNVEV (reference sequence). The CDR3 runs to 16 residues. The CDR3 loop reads CASSFSAGELGNEQFF. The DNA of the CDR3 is TGTGCCAGCAGTTTCTCAGCGGGAGAATTGGGAAATGAGCAGTTCTTC.

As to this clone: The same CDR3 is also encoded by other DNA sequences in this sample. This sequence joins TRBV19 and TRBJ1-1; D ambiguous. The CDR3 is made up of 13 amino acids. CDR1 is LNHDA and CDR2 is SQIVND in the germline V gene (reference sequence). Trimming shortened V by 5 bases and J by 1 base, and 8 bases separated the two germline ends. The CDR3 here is CASSSTGNTEAFF. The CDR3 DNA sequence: TGTGCCAGTAGTTCGACGGGGAACACTGAAGCTTTCTTT. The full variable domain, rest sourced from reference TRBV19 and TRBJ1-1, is DGGITQSPKYLFRKEGQNVTLSCEQNLNHDAMYWYRQDPGQGLRLIYYSQIVNDFQKGDIAEGYSVSREKKESFPLTVTSAQKNPTAFYLCASSSTGNTEAFFGQGTRLTVV.

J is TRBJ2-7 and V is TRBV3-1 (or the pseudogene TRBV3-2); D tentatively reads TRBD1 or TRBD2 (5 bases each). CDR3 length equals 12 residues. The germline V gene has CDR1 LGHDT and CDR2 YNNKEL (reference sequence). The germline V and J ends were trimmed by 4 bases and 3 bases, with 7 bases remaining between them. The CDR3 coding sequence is TGTGCCAGCAGCCGGGACGGCTACGAGCAGTACTTC. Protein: CASSRDGYEQYF.

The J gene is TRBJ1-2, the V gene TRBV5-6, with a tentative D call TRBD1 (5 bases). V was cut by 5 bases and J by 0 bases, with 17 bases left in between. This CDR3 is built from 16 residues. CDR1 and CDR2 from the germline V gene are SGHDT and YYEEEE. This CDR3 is CASSFGTVLSNYGYTF. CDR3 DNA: TGTGCCAGCAGTTTCGGGACCGTATTATCTAACTATGGCTACACCTTC. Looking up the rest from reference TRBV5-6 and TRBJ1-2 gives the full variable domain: DAGVTQSPTHLIKTRGQQVTLRCSPKSGHDTVSWYQQALGQGPQFIFQYYEEEERQRGNFPDRFSGHQFPNYSSELNVNALLLGDSALYLCASSFGTVLSNYGYTFGSGTRLTVV.

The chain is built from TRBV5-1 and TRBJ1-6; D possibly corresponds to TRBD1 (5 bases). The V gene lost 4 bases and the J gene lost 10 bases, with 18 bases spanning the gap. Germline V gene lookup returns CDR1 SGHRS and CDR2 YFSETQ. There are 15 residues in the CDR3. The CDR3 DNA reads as TGCGCCAGCAGCCCTTCGGCACAGGTTGACTCACCCCTCCACTTT. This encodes CASSPSAQVDSPLHF.

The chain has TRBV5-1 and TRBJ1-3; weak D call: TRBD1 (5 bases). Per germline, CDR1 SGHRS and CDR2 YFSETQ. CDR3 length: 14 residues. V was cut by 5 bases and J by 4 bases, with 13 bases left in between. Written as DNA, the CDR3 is TGCGCCAGCAGTCAAGGGACTGACGGAAACACCATATATTTT. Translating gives CASSQGTDGNTIYF.

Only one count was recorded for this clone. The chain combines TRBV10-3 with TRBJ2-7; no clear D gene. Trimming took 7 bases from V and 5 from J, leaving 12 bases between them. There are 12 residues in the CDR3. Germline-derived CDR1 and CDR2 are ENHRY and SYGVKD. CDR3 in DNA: TGTGCCATCAAGGCGGAGTTAGACGAGCAGTACTTC. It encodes CAIKAELDEQYF.

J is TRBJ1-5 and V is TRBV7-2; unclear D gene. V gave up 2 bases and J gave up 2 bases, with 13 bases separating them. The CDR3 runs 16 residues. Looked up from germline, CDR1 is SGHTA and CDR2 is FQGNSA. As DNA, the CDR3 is TGTGCCAGCAGCTTATTTACGGCCGACGGCAATCAGCCCCAGCATTTT. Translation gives CASSLFTADGNQPQHF.

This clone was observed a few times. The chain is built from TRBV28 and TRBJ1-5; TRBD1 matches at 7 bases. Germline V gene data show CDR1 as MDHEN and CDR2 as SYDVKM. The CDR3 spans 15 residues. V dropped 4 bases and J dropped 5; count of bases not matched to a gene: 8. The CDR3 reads CASSSDRASDQPQHF. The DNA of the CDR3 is TGTGCCAGCAGTTCAGACAGGGCCTCGGATCAGCCCCAGCATTTT. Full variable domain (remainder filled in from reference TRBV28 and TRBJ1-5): DVKVTQSSRYLVKRTGEKVFLECVQDMDHENMFWYRQDPGLGLRLIYFSYDVKMKEKGDIPEGYSVSREKKERFSLILESASTNQTSMYLCASSSDRASDQPQHFGDGTRLSIL.

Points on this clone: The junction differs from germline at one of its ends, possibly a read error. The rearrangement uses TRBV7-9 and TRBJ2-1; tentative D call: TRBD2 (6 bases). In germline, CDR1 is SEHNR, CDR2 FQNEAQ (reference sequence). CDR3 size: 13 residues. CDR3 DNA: TGTGCCAGCAGCTTTTTGGCGGGCAGCGGGTGGGTCTTC. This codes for CASSFLAGSGWVF.

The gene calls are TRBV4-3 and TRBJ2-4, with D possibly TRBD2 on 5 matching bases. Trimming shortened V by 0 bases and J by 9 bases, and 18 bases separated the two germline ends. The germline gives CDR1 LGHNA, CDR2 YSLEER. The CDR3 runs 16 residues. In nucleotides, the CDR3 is TGCGCCAGCAGCCAAGATTCGGGGTCGCCCGGAGGCATTCAGTACTTC. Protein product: CASSQDSGSPGGIQYF.

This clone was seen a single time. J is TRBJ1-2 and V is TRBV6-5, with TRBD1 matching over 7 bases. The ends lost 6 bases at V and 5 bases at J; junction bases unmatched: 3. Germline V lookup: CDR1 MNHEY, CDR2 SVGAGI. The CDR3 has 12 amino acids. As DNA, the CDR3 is TGTGCCAGCAGCCAGGGGGATTATGGCTACACCTTC. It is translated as CASSQGDYGYTF.

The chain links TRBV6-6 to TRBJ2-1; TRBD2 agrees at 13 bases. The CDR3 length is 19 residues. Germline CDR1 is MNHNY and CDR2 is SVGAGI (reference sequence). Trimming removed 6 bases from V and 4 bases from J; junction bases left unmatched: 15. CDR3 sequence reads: CASSSSRAPGLAGYNEQFF. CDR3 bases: TGTGCCAGCAGCTCGTCGAGGGCCCCGGGACTAGCGGGATACAATGAGCAGTTCTTC.

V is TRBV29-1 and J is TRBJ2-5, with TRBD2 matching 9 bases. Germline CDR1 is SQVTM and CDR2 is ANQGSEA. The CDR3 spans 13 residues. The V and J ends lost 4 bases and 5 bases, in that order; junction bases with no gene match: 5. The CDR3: CSVGGSGSETQYF. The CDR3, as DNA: TGCAGCGTTGGGGGTAGCGGGAGTGAGACCCAGTACTTC.

The CDR3 spells CASSLNPAAAYEQYF. The CDR3 DNA reads as TGTGCCAGCAGTTTAAATCCAGCGGCGGCCTACGAGCAGTACTTC. The V gene is TRBV27, the J gene TRBJ2-7, with D perhaps TRBD2 (5 bases). CDR1 and CDR2 (germline): MNHEY, SMNVEV (reference sequence). Trimming took 2 bases from V and 2 from J, leaving 13 bases between them. CDR3 length: 15 residues.

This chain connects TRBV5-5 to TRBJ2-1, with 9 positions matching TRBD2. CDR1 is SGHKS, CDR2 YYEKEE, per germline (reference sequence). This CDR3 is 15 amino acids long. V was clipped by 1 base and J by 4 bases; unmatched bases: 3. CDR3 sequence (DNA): TGTGCCAGCAGCTTGAGACTAGCGGCTTACAATGAGCAGTTCTTC. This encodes CASSLRLAAYNEQFF.

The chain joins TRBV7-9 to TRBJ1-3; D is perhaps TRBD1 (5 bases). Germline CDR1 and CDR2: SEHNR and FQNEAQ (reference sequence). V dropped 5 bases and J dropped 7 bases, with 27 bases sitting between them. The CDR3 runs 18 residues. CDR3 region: CASSLRVQGVGRGNTIYF. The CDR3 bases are TGTGCCAGCAGCCTAAGAGTACAAGGGGTGGGCCGAGGGAACACCATATATTTT.

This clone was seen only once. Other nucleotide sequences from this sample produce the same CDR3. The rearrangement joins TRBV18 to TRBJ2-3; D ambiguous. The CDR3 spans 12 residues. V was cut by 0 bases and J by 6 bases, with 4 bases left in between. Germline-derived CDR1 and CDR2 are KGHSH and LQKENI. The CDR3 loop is CASSPPADTQYF. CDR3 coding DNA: TGTGCCAGCTCACCACCGGCGGATACGCAGTATTTT.